Sequencing of this TCR beta chain was carried out in a study of PD-1 blockade in mismatch repair-deficient tumors. The table came from immunoSEQ multiplex PCR; TCRdb's copy has only in-frame clones and leaves some out. The data hold under 150,000 clones, with around nine tenths observed a single time. With V trimmed by 4 bases and J by 3 bases, 28 bases remained unmatched. CDR3 size: 22 residues. The germline CDR1 and CDR2 sequences are PRHDT and FYEKMQ (reference sequence). The TCR-sequenced patients were a few responders to pembrolizumab. Here the sequenced sample was peripheral blood, taken roughly 67 weeks after starting pembrolizumab. This TCR derives from an adult with mismatch repair-deficient cancer. The chain employs TRBV13 and TRBJ2-7; TRBD2 agrees at 9 bases. Here the CDR3 DNA reads TGTGCCAGCAGCTCTAGACAGGTGATTCTAGCGGGACCCCCCTCGACAATCTACGAGCAGTACTTC. Amino acids: CASSSRQVILAGPPSTIYEQYF.